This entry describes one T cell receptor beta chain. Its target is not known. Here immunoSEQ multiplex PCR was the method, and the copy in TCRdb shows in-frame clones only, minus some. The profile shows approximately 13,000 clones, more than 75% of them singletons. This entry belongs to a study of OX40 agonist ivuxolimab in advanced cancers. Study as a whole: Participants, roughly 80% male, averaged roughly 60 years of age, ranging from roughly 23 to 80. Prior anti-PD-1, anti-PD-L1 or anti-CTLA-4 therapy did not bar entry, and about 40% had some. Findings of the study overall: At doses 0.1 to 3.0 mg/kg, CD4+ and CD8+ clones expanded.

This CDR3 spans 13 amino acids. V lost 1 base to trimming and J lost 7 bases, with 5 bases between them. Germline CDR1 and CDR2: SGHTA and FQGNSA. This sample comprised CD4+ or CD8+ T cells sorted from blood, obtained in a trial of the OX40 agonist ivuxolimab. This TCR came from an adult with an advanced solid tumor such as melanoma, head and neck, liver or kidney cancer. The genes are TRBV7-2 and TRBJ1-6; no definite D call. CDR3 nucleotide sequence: TGTGCCAGCAGCTTAGGGGTGAATTCACCCCTCCACTTT. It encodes CASSLGVNSPLHF.